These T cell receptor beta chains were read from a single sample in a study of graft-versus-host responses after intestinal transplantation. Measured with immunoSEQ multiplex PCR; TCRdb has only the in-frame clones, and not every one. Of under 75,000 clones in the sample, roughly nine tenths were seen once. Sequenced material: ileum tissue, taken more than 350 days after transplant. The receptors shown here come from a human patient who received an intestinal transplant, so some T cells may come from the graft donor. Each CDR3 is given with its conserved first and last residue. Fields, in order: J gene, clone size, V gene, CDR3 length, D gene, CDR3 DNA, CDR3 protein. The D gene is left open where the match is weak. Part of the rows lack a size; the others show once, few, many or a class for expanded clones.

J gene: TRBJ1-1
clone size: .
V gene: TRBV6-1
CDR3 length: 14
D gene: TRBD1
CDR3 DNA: TGTGCCAGCAGTGAATTGGACAGGGAATATGAAGCTTTCTTT
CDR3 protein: CASSELDREYEAFF

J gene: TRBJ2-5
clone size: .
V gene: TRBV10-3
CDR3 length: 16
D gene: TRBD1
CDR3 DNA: TGTGCCATCAGTGAGAACTCGGACAGGTTTCATGAGGAGCAGTACTTC
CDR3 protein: CAISENSDRFHEEQYF

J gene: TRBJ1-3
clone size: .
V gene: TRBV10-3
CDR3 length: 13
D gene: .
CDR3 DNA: TGTGCCATCAGAGGGGAGACTGGAAACACCATATATTTT
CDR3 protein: CAIRGETGNTIYF

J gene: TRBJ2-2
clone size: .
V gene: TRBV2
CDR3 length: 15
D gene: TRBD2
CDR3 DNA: TGTGCCAGCAGTGAACTAGCGGGAGGGAACGGGGAGCTGTTTTTT
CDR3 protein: CASSELAGGNGELFF

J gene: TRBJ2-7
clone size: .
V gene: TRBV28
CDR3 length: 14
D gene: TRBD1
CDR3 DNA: TGTGCCAGCAGCGGGACAGGGGATGCCTACGAGCAGTACTTC
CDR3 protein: CASSGTGDAYEQYF

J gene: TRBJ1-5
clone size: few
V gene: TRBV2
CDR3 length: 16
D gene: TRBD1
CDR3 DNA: TGTGCCAGCAGTGAAGCGGGGGGACAGTTGGGTGGGCCCCAGCATTTT
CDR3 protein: CASSEAGGQLGGPQHF

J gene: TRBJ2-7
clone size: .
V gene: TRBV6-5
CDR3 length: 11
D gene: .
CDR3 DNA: TGTGCCAGTTATTCCCCCTACGAGCAGTACTTC
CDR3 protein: CASYSPYEQYF

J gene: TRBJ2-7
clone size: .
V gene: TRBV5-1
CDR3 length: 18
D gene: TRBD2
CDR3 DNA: TGCGCCAGCAGCTTGGCCGCACCCTCTAGCGGGAGAACCTACGAGCAGTACTTC
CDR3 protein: CASSLAAPSSGRTYEQYF

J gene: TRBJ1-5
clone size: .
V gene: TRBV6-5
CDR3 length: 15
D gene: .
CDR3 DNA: TGTGCCAGCAGTTACTCGTTAACAGCTAATCAGCCCCAGCATTTT
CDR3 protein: CASSYSLTANQPQHF

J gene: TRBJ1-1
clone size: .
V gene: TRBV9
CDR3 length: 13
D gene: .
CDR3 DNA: TGTGCCAGCACCTTTCCGGGGAGCCCTGAAGCTTTCTTT
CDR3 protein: CASTFPGSPEAFF

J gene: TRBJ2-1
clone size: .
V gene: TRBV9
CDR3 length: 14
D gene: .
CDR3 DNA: TGTGCCAGCAGCGTGGGTGGGGCACACAATGAGCAGTTCTTC
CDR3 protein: CASSVGGAHNEQFF

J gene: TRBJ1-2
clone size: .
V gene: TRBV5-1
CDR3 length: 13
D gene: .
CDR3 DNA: TGCGCCAGCAGCCCGCTGAGCATCTATGGCTACACCTTC
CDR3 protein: CASSPLSIYGYTF

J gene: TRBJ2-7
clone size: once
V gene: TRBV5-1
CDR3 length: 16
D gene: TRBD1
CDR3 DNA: TGCGCCAGCAGTTCGTTTGGAGCCGGGACAGGGACCGAGCAGTACTTC
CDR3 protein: CASSSFGAGTGTEQYF

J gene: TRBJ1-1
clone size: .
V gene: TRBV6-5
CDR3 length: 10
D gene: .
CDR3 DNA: TGTGCCAGCAAGGGAATAGAAGCTTTCTTT
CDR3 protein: CASKGIEAFF

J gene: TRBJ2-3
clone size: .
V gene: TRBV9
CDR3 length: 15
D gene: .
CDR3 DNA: TGTGCCAGCAGCGTAGACCTGCCTAGCACAGATACGCAGTATTTT
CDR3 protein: CASSVDLPSTDTQYF

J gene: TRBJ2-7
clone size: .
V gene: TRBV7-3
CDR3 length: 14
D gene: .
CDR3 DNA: TGTGCCAGCAGCTTATTCGCCGGGGGAGACGAGCAGTACTTC
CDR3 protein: CASSLFAGGDEQYF

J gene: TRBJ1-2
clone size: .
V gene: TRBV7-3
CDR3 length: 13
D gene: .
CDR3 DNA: TGTGCCAGCACCCCCGGGATCCTCTATGGCTACACCTTC
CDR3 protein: CASTPGILYGYTF

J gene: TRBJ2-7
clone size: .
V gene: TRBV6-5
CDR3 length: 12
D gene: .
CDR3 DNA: TGTGCCAGCAGTCCCGTTCCCTACGAGCAGTACTTC
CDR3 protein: CASSPVPYEQYF

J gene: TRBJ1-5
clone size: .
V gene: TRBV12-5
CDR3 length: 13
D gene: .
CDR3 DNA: TGTGCTAGTGGTTTGGGGGCTGGACAGCCCCAGCATTTT
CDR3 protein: CASGLGAGQPQHF

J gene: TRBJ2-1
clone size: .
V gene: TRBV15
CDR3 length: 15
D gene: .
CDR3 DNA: TGTGCCACCAGCAGAGCCCCTCGCACCCTTCATGAGCAGTTCTTC
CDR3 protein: CATSRAPRTLHEQFF

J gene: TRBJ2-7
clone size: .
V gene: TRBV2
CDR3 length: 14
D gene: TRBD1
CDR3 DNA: TGTGCCAGCGGCGTGGCAGGGGGTTTCTACGAGCAGTACTTC
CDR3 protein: CASGVAGGFYEQYF

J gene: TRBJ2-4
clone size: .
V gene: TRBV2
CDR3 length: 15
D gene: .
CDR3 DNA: TGTGCCAGCAGTGAATTGTCCCTAGCCAAAAACATTCAGTACTTC
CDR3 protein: CASSELSLAKNIQYF

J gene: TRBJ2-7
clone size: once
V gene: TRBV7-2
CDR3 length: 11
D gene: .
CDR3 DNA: TGTGCCAGCTCGGCGTCTTGGGAGCAGTACTTC
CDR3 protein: CASSASWEQYF

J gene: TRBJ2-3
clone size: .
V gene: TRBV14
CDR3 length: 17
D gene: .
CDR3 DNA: TGTGCCAGCAGCCTCGAACGGGGGGCGACATACACAGATACGCAGTATTTT
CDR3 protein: CASSLERGATYTDTQYF

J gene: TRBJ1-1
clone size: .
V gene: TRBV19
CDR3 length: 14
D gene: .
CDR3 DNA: TGTGCCAGTAGTATAGGAGGGACGGGGGCTGAAGCTTTCTTT
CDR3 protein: CASSIGGTGAEAFF

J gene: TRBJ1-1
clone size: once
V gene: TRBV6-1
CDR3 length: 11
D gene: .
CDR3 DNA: TGTGCCAGCAGTCGGCTCCCTGAAGCTTTCTTT
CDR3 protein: CASSRLPEAFF

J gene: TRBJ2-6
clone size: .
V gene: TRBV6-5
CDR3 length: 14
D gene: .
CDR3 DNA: TGTGCCAGCAGCTTAGACTCTGGGGCCAACGTCCTGACTTTC
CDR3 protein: CASSLDSGANVLTF

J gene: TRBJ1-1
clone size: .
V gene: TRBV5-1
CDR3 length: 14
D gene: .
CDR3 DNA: TGCGCCAGCAGCTTTAAGGGTTCCAACACTGAAGCTTTCTTT
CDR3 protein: CASSFKGSNTEAFF

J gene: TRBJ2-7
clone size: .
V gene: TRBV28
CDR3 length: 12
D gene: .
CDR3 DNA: TGTGCCAGCAACGCAGGCTCCTACGAGCAGTACTTC
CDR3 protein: CASNAGSYEQYF

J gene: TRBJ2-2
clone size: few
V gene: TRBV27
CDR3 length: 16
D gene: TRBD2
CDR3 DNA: TGTGCCAGCAGTTCGCTCCTAGCGGGAAGCGTCGGGGAGCTGTTTTTT
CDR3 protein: CASSSLLAGSVGELFF

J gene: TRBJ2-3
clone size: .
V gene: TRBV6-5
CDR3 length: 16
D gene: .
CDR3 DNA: TGTGCCAGCAGTTACTCGAACAGCCCTAGCACAGATACGCAGTATTTT
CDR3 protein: CASSYSNSPSTDTQYF

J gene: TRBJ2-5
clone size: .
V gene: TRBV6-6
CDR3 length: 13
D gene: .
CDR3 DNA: TGTGCCAGCAGTCCGACTGGAGAGGGGACCCAGTACTTC
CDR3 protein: CASSPTGEGTQYF

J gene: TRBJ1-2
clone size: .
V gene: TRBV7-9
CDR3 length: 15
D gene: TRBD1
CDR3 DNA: TGTGCCAGCAGCCTATCCCAGGGGGGAGGCTATGGCTACACCTTC
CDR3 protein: CASSLSQGGGYGYTF

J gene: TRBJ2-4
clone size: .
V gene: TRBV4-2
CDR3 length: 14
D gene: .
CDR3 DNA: TGTGCCAGCAGCTTGGAGACAGTCAAAAACATTCAGTACTTC
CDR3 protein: CASSLETVKNIQYF

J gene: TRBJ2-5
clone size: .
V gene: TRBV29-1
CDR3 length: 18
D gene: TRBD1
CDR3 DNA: TGCAGCGTTGAAGTGGGAGGTACACACGGACAGGGGGCAGAGACCCAGTACTTC
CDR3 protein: CSVEVGGTHGQGAETQYF

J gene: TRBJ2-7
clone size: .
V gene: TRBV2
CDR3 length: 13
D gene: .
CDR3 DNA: TGTGCCAGCAGTGCGGGGGTTGCCTACGAGCAGTACTTC
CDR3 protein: CASSAGVAYEQYF

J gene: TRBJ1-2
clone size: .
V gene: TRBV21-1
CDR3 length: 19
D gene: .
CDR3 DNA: TGTGCCAGCAGCCGAAAGGAAGGCCGGGGACAGCGCGTTAACTATGGCTACACCTTC
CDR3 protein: CASSRKEGRGQRVNYGYTF

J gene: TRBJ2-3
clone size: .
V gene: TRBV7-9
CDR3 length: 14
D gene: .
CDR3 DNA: TGTGCCAGCAGCTTAGAGACCCGCACAGATACGCAGTATTTT
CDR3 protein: CASSLETRTDTQYF

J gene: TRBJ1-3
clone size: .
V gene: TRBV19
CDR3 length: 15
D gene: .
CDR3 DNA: TGTGCCAGTAGTATAGCGGCAACAGAAGGAAACACCATATATTTT
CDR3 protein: CASSIAATEGNTIYF

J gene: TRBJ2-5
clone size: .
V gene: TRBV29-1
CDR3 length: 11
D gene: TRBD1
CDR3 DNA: TGCAGCGTTGAAAGGGGGCAGACCCAGTACTTC
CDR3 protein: CSVERGQTQYF

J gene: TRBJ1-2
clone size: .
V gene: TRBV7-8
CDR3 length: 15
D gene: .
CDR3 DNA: TGTGCCAGCAGCTTAGTGAGGGGCGGGAACTATGGCTACACCTTC
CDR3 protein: CASSLVRGGNYGYTF

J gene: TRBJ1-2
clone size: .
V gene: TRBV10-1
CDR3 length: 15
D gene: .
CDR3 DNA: TGCGCCAGCAGATCCAAGGAAGCCTTTTACTATGGCTACACCTTC
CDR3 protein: CASRSKEAFYYGYTF

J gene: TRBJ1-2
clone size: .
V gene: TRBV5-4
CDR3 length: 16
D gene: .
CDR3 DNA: TGTGCCAGCAGCTTGATCGGTTTTGGAGCCCAATATGGCTACACCTTC
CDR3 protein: CASSLIGFGAQYGYTF

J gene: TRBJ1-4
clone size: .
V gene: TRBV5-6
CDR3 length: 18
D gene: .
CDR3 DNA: TGTGCCAGCAGCTTAGGGATACCAGGGAACTCGAATAATGAAAAACTGTTTTTT
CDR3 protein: CASSLGIPGNSNNEKLFF